Listed here are 18 T cell receptor beta chains from one sample, sequenced in a study of blood T cells in healthy people across ages. Then a second PCR, running roughly 6 to 11 cycles, was carried out with a sample-barcoded 5' primer and a J-beta primer mix. TCRdb called the 5' RACE reads again in MiXCR, with one record for every CDR3 protein. The sample consists of about 1,500,000 distinct CDR3 sequences, approximately 40% of them appearing once. Sample: blood. The receptors were sampled from a woman aged 18-29 years in good health.

This clonotype was detected only a few times. The chain links TRBV14 to TRBJ2-7, with D perhaps TRBD2 (5 bases). The V gene's germline CDR1 is SGHDN and CDR2 FVKESK. Deletions cut 2 bases from V and 2 bases from J, with 25 bases between. The CDR3 is 19 amino acids. The CDR3 bases are TGTGCCAGCAGCCAATCCCCCGCCCCGACGGACTGGCCGACCTACGAGCAGTACTTC. Amino acids: CASSQSPAPTDWPTYEQYF.

This clonotype was counted between two and nine times. The chain joins TRBV3-1 to TRBJ1-2, with D unresolved. This CDR3 has 11 residues. The germline gives CDR1 LGHDT, CDR2 YNNKEL (reference sequence). V lost 4 bases to trimming and J lost 10 bases, with 10 bases between them. DNA for the CDR3: TGTGCCAGCAGCCGGTCCGTCTACTACACCTTC. Translation: CASSRSVYYTF.

J is TRBJ2-5 and V is TRBV20-1; D unclear. CDR1 and CDR2 from the germline V gene are DFQATT and SNEGSKA (reference sequence). The V end lost 4 bases, the J end lost 7 bases, and 16 bases lay between the germline ends. The CDR3 contains 13 residues. CDR3 in amino acids: CSATKDELWTQYF. CDR3 nucleotides: TGCAGTGCTACAAAGGACGAGCTTTGGACCCAGTACTTC.

The rearrangement joins TRBV30 to TRBJ2-6; D might be TRBD1 (5 bases). V was clipped by 4 bases and J by 2 bases, with 18 bases between them. This CDR3 is built from 17 residues. Germline loops: CDR1 GTSNPN, CDR2 SVGIG (reference sequence). This CDR3 reads CAWTSARTSAGANVLTF. In DNA form, the CDR3 reads TGTGCCTGGACAAGTGCGAGGACATCGGCTGGGGCCAACGTCCTGACTTTC.

This rearrangement joins TRBV6-2 or TRBV6-3 to TRBJ2-3; a weak D match, TRBD2 (6 bases). This CDR3 is 14 amino acids long. CDR1 is MNHEY, CDR2 SVGEGT, per germline. The ends were cut back, 6 bases at V and 6 bases at J, with 16 bases in the middle. The CDR3 nucleotides are TGTGCCAGCAGCCGGGGACGGGAGAGGGATACGCAGTATTTT. Encoded protein: CASSRGRERDTQYF.

This clonotype showed up just a few times. The rearrangement links TRBV3-1 to TRBJ2-1; 12 bases map to TRBD1. Looked up from germline, CDR1 is LGHDT and CDR2 is YNNKEL (reference sequence). V lost 5 bases and J lost 8; bases outside the gene matches: 10. This CDR3 spans 16 amino acids. CDR3 nucleotide sequence: TGTGCCAGCAGCTATCCCGGGACAGGGGGCAAAGATGAGCAGTTCTTC. This codes for CASSYPGTGGKDEQFF.

This clonotype has only a few counts. The rearrangement links TRBV7-2 to TRBJ2-7, with a weak D call TRBD1 (5 bases). Judging by the DNA end, TRBJ2-5 fits better; the J call may be wrong. CDR3 length equals 13 residues. The germline V gene encodes CDR1 SGHTA and CDR2 FQGNSA. The CDR3 region is CASSLARDGTQYF. The CDR3 coding sequence is TGTGCCAGCAGCTTAGCCAGGGATGGGACCCAGTACTTC.

The chain combines TRBV6-6 with TRBJ1-3; the D gene is possibly TRBD1 (5 bases). Between the trimmed V and J ends, which lost 2 bases and 4 bases, there was a span of 9 bases. The CDR3 length is 14 residues. Germline CDR1 MNHNY, CDR2 SVGAGI (reference sequence). The DNA of the CDR3 is TGTGCCAGCAGTTACGAAGGGGAGGGAAACACCATATATTTT. This codes for CASSYEGEGNTIYF.

This clonotype was counted only a few times. The CDR3 spells CASAFSGGMDQETQYF. The CDR3 DNA sequence: TGTGCTAGTGCTTTCTCGGGGGGTATGGACCAAGAGACCCAGTACTTC. The chain employs TRBV12-5 and TRBJ2-5; 7 bases fit TRBD2. Unmatched junction bases numbered 11, after V lost 7 bases and J lost 0 bases. The germline V gene encodes CDR1 LGHNT and CDR2 FRNRAP. This CDR3 is 16 amino acids long.

This clonotype was seen a few times. The chain carries TRBV12-3 or TRBV12-4 and TRBJ2-3; possible D gene TRBD2, 6 bases. With 0 bases removed from V and 5 bases from J, the gap between germline ends came to 9 bases. There are 14 residues in the CDR3. In nucleotides, the CDR3 is TGTGCCAGCAGTTTAGCGGGAGCGGGAGATACGCAGTATTTT. This encodes CASSLAGAGDTQYF.

This clonotype was seen more than once but under ten times. The CDR3 spells CSAKTKLPYNEQFF. CDR3 bases: TGCAGTGCTAAAACCAAATTACCATACAATGAGCAGTTCTTC. The V and J genes are TRBV20-1 and TRBJ2-1; D remains ambiguous. The length of the CDR3 is 14 residues. CDR1 and CDR2 (germline): DFQATT, SNEGSKA (reference sequence). V lost 4 bases, J lost 4 bases, and 14 bases lay in between.

This clonotype was observed a handful of times. CDR3 bases: TGTGCCAGCAGCCTCCCACCCGCCGAGCAGTACTTC. Translated, it gives CASSLPPAEQYF. V usage is TRBV14 and J usage is TRBJ2-7; D is unresolved. The germline V and J ends were trimmed by 4 bases and 6 bases, with 10 bases remaining between them. This CDR3 has 12 amino acids. The germline V gene has CDR1 SGHDN and CDR2 FVKESK.

The rearrangement uses TRBV6-6 and TRBJ1-2; D is undetermined. The ends were cut back, 5 bases at V and 4 bases at J, with 17 bases in the middle. This CDR3 is 15 amino acids long. The germline V gene has CDR1 MNHNY and CDR2 SVGAGI (reference sequence). The CDR3 DNA reads TGTGCCAGCAGTCCGTCCGCCCAACAATTCTATGGCTACACCTTC. Protein product: CASSPSAQQFYGYTF.

This clonotype has a handful of counts. V gene TRBV29-1 combines with J gene TRBJ2-7, with a tentative D call TRBD2 (6 bases). Germline V gene sequence: CDR1 SQVTM, CDR2 ANQGSEA. Trimming shortened V by 7 bases and J by 1 base, and 14 bases separated the two germline ends. This CDR3 has 13 amino acids. CDR3 in DNA: TGCAGCGGCCGGGACTGGGGTTCCTACGAGCAGTACTTC. Amino acids: CSGRDWGSYEQYF.

This clonotype has just a few counts. The chain uses TRBV12-3 or TRBV12-4 and TRBJ1-2, with D perhaps matching TRBD1 (6 bases). Trimming took 2 bases from V and 3 from J, leaving 13 bases between them. The CDR3 contains 15 residues. CDR3 amino acids: CASSLSGGAHYGYTF. DNA for the CDR3: TGTGCCAGCAGTTTATCGGGGGGCGCCCACTATGGCTACACCTTC.

This clonotype was seen more than once but under ten times. The gene calls are TRBV10-3 and TRBJ2-3; a possible D gene is TRBD1 (7 bases). The CDR3 spans 14 residues. Trimming removed 3 bases at V and 2 bases at J, with 9 bases between. Germline values: CDR1 ENHRY, CDR2 SYGVKD. This chain's CDR3 is CAISDRGVTDTQYF. CDR3 nucleotides: TGTGCCATCAGTGACAGGGGGGTCACAGATACGCAGTATTTT.

The chain uses TRBV12-3 or TRBV12-4 and TRBJ1-2; the D is unclear. The CDR3 sequence is 13 residues long. Trimming removed 1 base from V and 4 bases from J, with 7 bases in between. CDR3 bases: TGTGCCAGCAGTTTAGAGCCGTTCTATGGCTACACCTTC. It encodes CASSLEPFYGYTF.

This chain connects TRBV6-1 to TRBJ2-7, with TRBD2 matching 7 bases. Germline V gives CDR1 MNHNS, CDR2 SASEGT. There are 16 residues in the CDR3. With 1 base clipped from V and 3 bases from J, the junction kept 9 bases outside the gene matches. The CDR3: CASSEEASGTYYEQYF. In DNA, the CDR3 is TGTGCCAGCAGTGAAGAGGCTAGCGGAACCTACTACGAGCAGTACTTC.